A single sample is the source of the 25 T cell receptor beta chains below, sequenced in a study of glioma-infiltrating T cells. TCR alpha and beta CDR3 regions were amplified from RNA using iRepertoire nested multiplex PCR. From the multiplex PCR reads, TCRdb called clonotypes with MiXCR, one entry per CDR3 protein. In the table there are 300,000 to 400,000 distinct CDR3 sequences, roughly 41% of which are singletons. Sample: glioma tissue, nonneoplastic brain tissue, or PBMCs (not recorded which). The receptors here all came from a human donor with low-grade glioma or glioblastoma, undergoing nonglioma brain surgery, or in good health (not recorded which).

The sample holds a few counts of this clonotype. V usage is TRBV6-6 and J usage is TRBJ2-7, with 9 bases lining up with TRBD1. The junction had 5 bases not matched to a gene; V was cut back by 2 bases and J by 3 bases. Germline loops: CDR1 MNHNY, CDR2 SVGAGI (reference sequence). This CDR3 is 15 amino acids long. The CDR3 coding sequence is TGTGCCAGCAGTTACCATCCGGGACAGGGCTACGAGCAGTACTTC. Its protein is CASSYHPGQGYEQYF.

In nucleotides, the CDR3 is TGTGCCAGCAGTCCCTCCGGGACTCAGTACTTC. This codes for CASSPSGTQYF. The V and J genes are TRBV6-2 or TRBV6-3 and TRBJ2-5, with D possibly TRBD2 on 6 matching bases. This CDR3 has 11 residues. Germline V gene sequence: CDR1 MNHEY, CDR2 SVGEGT. Deletions cut 5 bases from V and 11 bases from J, with 12 bases between.

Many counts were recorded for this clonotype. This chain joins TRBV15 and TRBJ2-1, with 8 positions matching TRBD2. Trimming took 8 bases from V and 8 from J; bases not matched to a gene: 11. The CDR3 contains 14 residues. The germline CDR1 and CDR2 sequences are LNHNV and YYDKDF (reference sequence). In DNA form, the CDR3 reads TGTGCCACCGGAGGAGCGGGAGAGGGCGATGAGCAGTTCTTC. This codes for CATGGAGEGDEQFF.

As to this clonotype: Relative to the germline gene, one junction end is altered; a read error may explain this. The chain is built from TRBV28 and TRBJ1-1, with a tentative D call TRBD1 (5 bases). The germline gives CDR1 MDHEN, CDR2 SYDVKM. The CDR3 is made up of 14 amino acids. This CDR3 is CASSWGLMNTEALF. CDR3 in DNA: TGTGCCAGCAGTTGGGGCCTCATGAACACTGAAGCTCTCTTT.

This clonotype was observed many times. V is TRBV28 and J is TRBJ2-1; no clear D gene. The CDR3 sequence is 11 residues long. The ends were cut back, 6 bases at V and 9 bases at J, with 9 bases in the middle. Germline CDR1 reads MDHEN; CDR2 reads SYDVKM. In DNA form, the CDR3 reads TGTGCCAGCAGCGCCTGGCGTGAGCAGTTCTTC. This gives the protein CASSAWREQFF.

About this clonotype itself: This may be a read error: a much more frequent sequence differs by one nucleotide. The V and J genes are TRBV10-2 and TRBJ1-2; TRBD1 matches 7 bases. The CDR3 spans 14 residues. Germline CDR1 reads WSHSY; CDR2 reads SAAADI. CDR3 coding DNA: TGCGCCAGCACTGGGGACAGCCGTAACTATTGCTACACCTTC. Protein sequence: CASTGDSRNYCYTF.

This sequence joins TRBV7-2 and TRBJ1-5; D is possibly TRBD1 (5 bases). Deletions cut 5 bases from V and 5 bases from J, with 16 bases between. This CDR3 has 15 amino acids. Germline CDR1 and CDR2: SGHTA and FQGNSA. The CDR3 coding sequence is TGTGCCAGCAGCGGCCGTGGGGGACCGGATCAGCCCCAGCATTTT. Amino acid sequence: CASSGRGGPDQPQHF.

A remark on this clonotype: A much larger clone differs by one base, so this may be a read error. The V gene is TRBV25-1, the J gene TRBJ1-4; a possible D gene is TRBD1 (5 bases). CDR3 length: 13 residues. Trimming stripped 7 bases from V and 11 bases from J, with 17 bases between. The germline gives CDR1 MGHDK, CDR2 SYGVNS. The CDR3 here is CASKPEGTAKLFF. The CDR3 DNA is TGTGCCAGCAAACCGGAAGGGACCGCTAAACTGTTTTTT.

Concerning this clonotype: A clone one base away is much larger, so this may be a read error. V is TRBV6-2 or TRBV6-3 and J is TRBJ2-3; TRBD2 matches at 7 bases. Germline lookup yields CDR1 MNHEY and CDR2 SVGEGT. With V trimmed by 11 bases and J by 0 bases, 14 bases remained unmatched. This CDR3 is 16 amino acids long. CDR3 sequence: CAGNLLAIPSTDTQYF. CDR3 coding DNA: TGTGCCGGCAACCTACTAGCGATCCCTAGCACAGATACGCAGTATTTT.

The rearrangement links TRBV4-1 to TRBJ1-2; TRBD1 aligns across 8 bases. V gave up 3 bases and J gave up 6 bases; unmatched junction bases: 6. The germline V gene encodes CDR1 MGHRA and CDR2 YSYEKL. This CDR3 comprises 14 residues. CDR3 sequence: CASSHGQGDDGYTF. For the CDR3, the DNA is TGCGCCAGCAGCCACGGACAGGGTGACGATGGCTACACCTTC.

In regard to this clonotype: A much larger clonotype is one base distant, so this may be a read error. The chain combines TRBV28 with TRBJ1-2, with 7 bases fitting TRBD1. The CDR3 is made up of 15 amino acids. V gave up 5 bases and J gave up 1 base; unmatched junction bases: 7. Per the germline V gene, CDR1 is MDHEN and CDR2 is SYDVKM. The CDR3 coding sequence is TGTGCCAGCAGTGCTCAAGGGGGCTATAACTATGGCTACACCTTC. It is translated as CASSAQGGYNYGYTF.

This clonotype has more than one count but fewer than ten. The CDR3: CASRRREGGYNEQFF. The CDR3 bases are TGTGCCAGCAGGCGTCGGGAGGGAGGGTACAATGAGCAGTTCTTC. J is TRBJ2-1 and V is TRBV27, with TRBD2 matching 8 bases. The CDR3 has 15 amino acids. The ends lost 6 bases at V and 4 bases at J; junction bases unmatched: 8. Germline V lookup: CDR1 MNHEY, CDR2 SMNVEV (reference sequence).

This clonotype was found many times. Written as DNA, the CDR3 is TGTGCCAGCAGCTTCGACAGGAGGGAGACCCAGTACTTC. Amino acids: CASSFDRRETQYF. This chain joins TRBV7-2 and TRBJ2-5, with D perhaps matching TRBD1 (6 bases). Germline assignment: CDR1 SGHTA and CDR2 FQGNSA. The V and J ends lost 3 bases and 5 bases respectively, with 10 bases between them. This CDR3 contains 13 residues.

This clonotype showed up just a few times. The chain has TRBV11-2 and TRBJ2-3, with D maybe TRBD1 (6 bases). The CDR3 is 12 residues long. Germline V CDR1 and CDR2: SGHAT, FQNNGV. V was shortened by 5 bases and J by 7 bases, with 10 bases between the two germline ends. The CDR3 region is CASSTQGNTQYF. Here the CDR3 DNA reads TGTGCCAGCAGCACACAGGGAAATACGCAGTATTTT.

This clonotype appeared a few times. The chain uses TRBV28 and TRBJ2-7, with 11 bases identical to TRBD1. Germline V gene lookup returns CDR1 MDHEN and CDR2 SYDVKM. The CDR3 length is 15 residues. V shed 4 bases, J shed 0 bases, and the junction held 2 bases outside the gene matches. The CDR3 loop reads CASSSGTGGSYEQYF. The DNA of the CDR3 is TGTGCCAGCAGTTCGGGGACAGGGGGCTCCTACGAGCAGTACTTC.

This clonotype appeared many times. DNA for the CDR3: TGTGCCACCAGGGAGGGGACTCCATACAATGAGCAGTTCTTC. Protein product: CATREGTPYNEQFF. The chain carries TRBV6-1 and TRBJ2-1; TRBD2 matches at 7 bases. Per germline, CDR1 MNHNS and CDR2 SASEGT. V lost 10 bases to trimming and J lost 4 bases; unmatched junction nucleotides: 10. The CDR3 has 14 residues.

CDR3 nucleotide sequence: TGTGCCAGCAGGAGGGACATGAACACTGAAGCTTTCTTT. Its translation: CASRRDMNTEAFF. J is TRBJ1-1 and V is TRBV7-2; D is possibly TRBD1 (6 bases). There are 13 residues in the CDR3. Trimming cost V 6 bases and J 0 bases, with 8 bases left between them. Germline V lookup: CDR1 SGHTA, CDR2 FQGNSA. Filled out from reference TRBV7-2 and TRBJ1-1, the complete variable domain reads GAGVSQSPSNKVTEKGKDVELRCDPISGHTALYWYRQSLGQGLEFLIYFQGNSAPDKSGLPSDRFSAERTGGSVSTLTIQRTQQEDSAVYLCASRRDMNTEAFFGQGTRLTVV.

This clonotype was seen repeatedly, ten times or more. CDR3: CATSSLPGQGTYEQYF. In DNA, the CDR3 is TGTGCCACCAGCAGCCTCCCGGGACAGGGGACCTACGAGCAGTACTTC. The gene calls are TRBV15 and TRBJ2-7; 10 bases agree with TRBD1. After removal of 3 bases from V and 2 bases from J, the junction contained 7 bases not matched to a gene. CDR1 is LNHNV, CDR2 YYDKDF, per germline (reference sequence). The CDR3 runs to 16 residues.

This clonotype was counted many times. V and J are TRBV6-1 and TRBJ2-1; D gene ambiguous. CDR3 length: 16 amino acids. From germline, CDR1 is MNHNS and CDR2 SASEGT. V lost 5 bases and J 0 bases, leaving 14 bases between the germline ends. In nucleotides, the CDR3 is TGTGCCAGCAGTTCTAATCTTCTGAGCTCCTACAATGAGCAGTTCTTC. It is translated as CASSSNLLSSYNEQFF.

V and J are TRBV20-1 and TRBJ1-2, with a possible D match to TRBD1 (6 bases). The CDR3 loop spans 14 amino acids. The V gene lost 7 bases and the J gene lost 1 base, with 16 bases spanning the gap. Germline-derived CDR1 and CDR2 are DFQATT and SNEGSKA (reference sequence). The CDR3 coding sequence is TGCAGTGTCACCCAGGGGAATTTTAACTATGGCTACACCTTC. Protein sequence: CSVTQGNFNYGYTF.

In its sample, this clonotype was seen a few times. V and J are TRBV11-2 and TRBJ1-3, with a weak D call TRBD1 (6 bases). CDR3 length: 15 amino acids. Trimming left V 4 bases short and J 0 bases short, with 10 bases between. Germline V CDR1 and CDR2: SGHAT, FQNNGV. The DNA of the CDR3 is TGTGCCAGCAGCTCCCGGACAGCCTCTGGAAACACCATATATTTT. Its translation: CASSSRTASGNTIYF.

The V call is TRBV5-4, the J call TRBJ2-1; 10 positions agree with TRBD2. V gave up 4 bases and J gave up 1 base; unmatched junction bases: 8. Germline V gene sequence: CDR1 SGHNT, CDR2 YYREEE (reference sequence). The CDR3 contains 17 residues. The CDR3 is CASSPSGSGDSYNEQFF. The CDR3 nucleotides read TGTGCCAGCAGCCCTAGCGGGAGTGGGGATTCCTACAATGAGCAGTTCTTC.

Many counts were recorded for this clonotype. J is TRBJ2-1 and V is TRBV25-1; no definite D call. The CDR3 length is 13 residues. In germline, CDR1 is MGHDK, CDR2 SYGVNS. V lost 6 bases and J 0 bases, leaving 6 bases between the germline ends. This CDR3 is CASRNTSYNEQFF. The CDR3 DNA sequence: TGTGCCAGCAGAAACACCTCCTACAATGAGCAGTTCTTC.

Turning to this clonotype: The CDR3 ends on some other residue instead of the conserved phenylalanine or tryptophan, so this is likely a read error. This chain's CDR3 is CATLHGTAEAFS. The CDR3 coding sequence is TGTGCCACCCTACATGGGACGGCTGAAGCTTTCTCT. The rearrangement links TRBV11-2 to TRBJ1-1; the D gene is possibly TRBD1 (5 bases). Trimming took 10 bases from V and 6 from J, leaving 15 bases between them. The germline V gene encodes CDR1 SGHAT and CDR2 FQNNGV. This CDR3 has 12 residues.

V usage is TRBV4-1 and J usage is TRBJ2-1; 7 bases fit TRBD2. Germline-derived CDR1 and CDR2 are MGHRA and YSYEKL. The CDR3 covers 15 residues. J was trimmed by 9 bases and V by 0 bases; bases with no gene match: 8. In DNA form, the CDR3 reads TGCGCCAGCAGCCAAGATTGGGCGGGAGAGGTTGAGCAGTTCTTC. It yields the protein CASSQDWAGEVEQFF.